Listed below are T cell receptor beta chains from one sample, sequenced in a study of T cell changes during pregnancy in multiple sclerosis. Generated by immunoSEQ multiplex PCR, the TCRdb table keeps only in-frame clones and is missing some. The table has some 81,000 clones, just over 90% seen once. The sample consisted of peripheral blood, taken after pregnancy. Every receptor here comes from a female donor in good health, enrolled as a control in a pregnancy study. Each CDR3 is given with its conserved first and last residue. Each record gives: V gene, CDR3 length, J gene, D gene, CDR3 protein. D genes are given only for firm matches.

TRBV28	21	TRBJ2-1	NA	CASSLLALFPGGTPLYNEQFF
TRBV19	13	TRBJ2-5	NA	CASSISNHETQYF
TRBV18	14	TRBJ1-5	TRBD1	CASSEQGTDQPQHF
TRBV5-1	14	TRBJ2-7	NA	CASSPSSAGDEQYF
TRBV5-1	15	TRBJ2-1	NA	CASSSGHSSYNEQFF
TRBV5-1	15	TRBJ2-1	TRBD2	CASSSGSSGTNEQFF
TRBV9	14	TRBJ1-1	NA	CASSVFDSHTEAFF
TRBV4-3	18	TRBJ1-4	NA	CASSQEPSHSTQGEKLFF
TRBV19	13	TRBJ2-3	NA	CASSFRETDTQYF
TRBV28	12	TRBJ1-2	TRBD1	CASSGTGYGYTF
TRBV18	13	TRBJ2-7	NA	CASSPRADNEQYF
TRBV18	15	TRBJ1-2	NA	CASSPGEARVVGYTF
TRBV7-2	14	TRBJ1-1	NA	CASSRDSLNTEAFF
TRBV2	14	TRBJ2-2	TRBD1	CASSAGQGVGELFF